Listed below are T cell receptor beta chains from one sample, sequenced in a study of blood T cells in healthy people across ages. Each CDR3 protein gets one entry after TCRdb re-called the 5' RACE reads with MiXCR. The sample shows 1.5 million to 2 million distinct CDR3 sequences, approximately 30% of them seen only once. The sequencing input was blood. The source of these receptors is a woman aged 30 to 39 in good health. Each CDR3 is given with its conserved first and last residue. The D gene is left open where the match is weak. Clone size is not always given. Where it is, it says once, few, many or a class for expanded clones.

clone_size j_call v_call d_call cdr3_nt cdr3_aa
NA TRBJ2-1 TRBV10-1 NA TGCACCAGCAGTACTAGCATCCCCACTAATGAGCAGTTCTTC CTSSTSIPTNEQFF
many TRBJ2-5 TRBV20-1 NA TGCAGTGCTGCTCGGGAGACCCAGTACTTC CSAARETQYF
few TRBJ2-7 TRBV20-1 NA TGCAGTGCTAGAGCAGGGGACTCCCTCTCCTACGAGCAGTACTTC CSARAGDSLSYEQYF
NA TRBJ2-3 TRBV20-1 NA TGCAGTGTTAGAGATAGGCAGGGCTATAGCACAGATACGCAGTATTTT CSVRDRQGYSTDTQYF
NA TRBJ2-3 TRBV7-9 TRBD2 TGTGCCAGCAGCAGTAGCGGGATCACAGATACGCAGTATTTT CASSSSGITDTQYF
many TRBJ2-1 TRBV7-2 TRBD2 TGTGCCAGCAGCCCCTCGGCTAGCGGGAGGTACAATGAGCAGTTCTTC CASSPSASGRYNEQFF
NA TRBJ2-5 TRBV29-1 NA TGCAGCGTCCAAGGGGCGGCGAGCTCCTTCCAAGAGACCCAGTACTTC CSVQGAASSFQETQYF
few TRBJ2-7 TRBV10-3 NA TGTGCCATCAGTGGGGAGGTCGAGCAGTACTTC CAISGEVEQYF
NA TRBJ2-1 TRBV7-9 NA TGTGCCAGCAGCATAGCAGATAGCCCCTACAATGAGCAGTTCTTC CASSIADSPYNEQFF
many TRBJ2-1 TRBV11-2 NA TGTGCCAGCAGCCGAATGACAGAGATCAAGAGCTCCTACAATGAGCAGTTCTTC CASSRMTEIKSSYNEQFF
NA TRBJ2-5 TRBV29-1 NA TGCAGCGTTGTCGGCAGAGCCGAGACCCAGTACTTC CSVVGRAETQYF
few TRBJ1-5 TRBV12-3/TRBV12-4 NA TGTGCCAGCAGTTTTTTAGGGTCTCAGCCCCAGCATTTT CASSFLGSQPQHF
few TRBJ1-6 TRBV7-9 NA TGTGCCAGCAGTAACTCAGCGGCCGGCGGGGTCTATAATTCACCCCTCCACTTT CASSNSAAGGVYNSPLHF
once TRBJ2-3 TRBV5-1 NA TGCGCCAGCGGCTTGGGGGTGACAGCGATCACAGATACGCAGTATTTT CASGLGVTAITDTQYF
NA TRBJ2-5 TRBV2 TRBD2 TGTGCCAGCCGGGCTAAGAGCGGGAACCAAGAGACCCAGTACTTC CASRAKSGNQETQYF
few TRBJ2-3 TRBV12-3/TRBV12-4 NA TGTGCCAGCAGTTTAAGGCCAGTGGGGACAGATACGCAGTATTTT CASSLRPVGTDTQYF
NA TRBJ1-4 TRBV5-1 NA TGCGCCAGCAGCTTGGGGACCTACAGGGACACTAATGAAAAACTGTTTTTT CASSLGTYRDTNEKLFF
NA TRBJ1-5 TRBV27 TRBD1 TGTGCCAGCAGGTCAGGGGGCGGGAATCAGCCCCAGCATTTT CASRSGGGNQPQHF
NA TRBJ2-3 TRBV20-1 TRBD2 TGCAGTGCTAGAAATCTAGCGGGAGGGCCAAATACGCAGTATTTT CSARNLAGGPNTQYF
NA TRBJ2-5 TRBV29-1 NA TGCATTGGGCAGAGACAAGAGACCCAGTACTTC CIGQRQETQYF
NA TRBJ2-2 TRBV29-1 TRBD2 TGCAGCGTTGAACTCAGCGGGGCCGGGGAGCTGTTTTTT CSVELSGAGELFF
many TRBJ2-7 TRBV10-2 NA TGCGCCAGCAGAGCAGGAGAGACCTACGAGCAGTACTTC CASRAGETYEQYF
NA TRBJ1-1 TRBV4-3 NA TGCGCCAGCAGCCAAGAGACGTGGGGGGAGGACACTGAAGCTTTCTTT CASSQETWGEDTEAFF
many TRBJ2-7 TRBV28 NA TGTGCCAGCAGTAGGGGCGAGCAGTACTTC CASSRGEQYF
NA TRBJ1-1 TRBV10-3 TRBD1 TGTGCCATCTCTGCGACAGGGGCCAACACTGAAGCTTTCTTT CAISATGANTEAFF
NA TRBJ2-7 TRBV6-6 NA TGTGCCAGCAGTAAGGGACGAGGGGTGAGAAGCTCCTACGAGCAGTACTTC CASSKGRGVRSSYEQYF
NA TRBJ2-1 TRBV20-1 TRBD2 TGCAGTGTTCCGACTAGCGGGAGTGTTGATGAGCAGTTCTTC CSVPTSGSVDEQFF
few TRBJ2-7 TRBV5-1 NA TGCGCCAGCAGCTTGATGGGTAACCGTTACCCGGGATACGAGCAGTACTTC CASSLMGNRYPGYEQYF
NA TRBJ2-6 TRBV27 TRBD1 TGTGCCAGCAGTCCGTGGACAGGGCCCGGGGCCAACGTCCGGACTTTC CASSPWTGPGANVRTF
many TRBJ2-5 TRBV29-1 TRBD1 TGCAGCGTTGAAGCTGGGACAGAAGGAGAGACCCAGTACTTC CSVEAGTEGETQYF
NA TRBJ2-1 TRBV2 TRBD1 TGTGCCAGCAGCCCGCCTCCAGGGGGTGCCAGCTCCTACAATGAGCAGTTCTTC CASSPPPGGASSYNEQFF
NA TRBJ1-1 TRBV6-1 NA TGTGCCCACAGAAGGGGGGGGGGCACTGAAGCTTTCTTT CAHRRGGGTEAFF
few TRBJ2-2 TRBV5-1 TRBD1 TGCGCCAGCAGCCCGGGACAGACTTCCACCGGGGAGCTGTTTTTT CASSPGQTSTGELFF
NA TRBJ1-2 TRBV7-2 NA TGTGCCAGCAGCTTAGTGGGGGACGGCGGCTACACCTTC CASSLVGDGGYTF
few TRBJ2-4 TRBV12-3/TRBV12-4 NA TGTGCCAGCAAAAGGCAACTAGAGCAGTACTTC CASKRQLEQYF
few TRBJ1-2 TRBV7-3 NA TGTGCCAGCAGCCCCACTCGGGGGAGCTACACCTTC CASSPTRGSYTF
NA TRBJ2-1 TRBV7-2 NA TGTGCCAGCAGCTTAGTCGAAACGTTCTTC CASSLVETFF
few TRBJ1-2 TRBV27 TRBD1 TGTGCCAGCGGGGGACAGGGCCCCTATGGCTACACCTTC CASGGQGPYGYTF
NA TRBJ2-1 TRBV25-1 TRBD2 TGTGCCTTGGGGGACTACTCCTACAATGAGCAGTTCTTC CALGDYSYNEQFF
NA TRBJ2-1 TRBV7-2 TRBD1 TGTGCCAGCAGCGCTGCTAGGACAGGGGAGCAGTTCTTC CASSAARTGEQFF
NA TRBJ2-7 TRBV9 TRBD2 TGTGCCAGCAGCGCAGCGGGGGAGCAGAGGGACGAGCAGTACTTC CASSAAGEQRDEQYF
NA TRBJ2-5 TRBV14 NA TGTGCCAGCAGCCAAGAGGTTCATCCTACTAGAGCAGAGACCCAGTACTTC CASSQEVHPTRAETQYF
NA TRBJ2-2 TRBV10-3 NA TGTGCCATCAGTGCCCGAGAGTACGGGGAGCTGTTTTTT CAISAREYGELFF
NA TRBJ2-1 TRBV4-3 TRBD2 TGCGCCAGCAGCCGGTTACTAGCGGGAGCGACCGATGAGCAGTTCTTC CASSRLLAGATDEQFF
many TRBJ1-2 TRBV28 NA TGTGCCAGCAGTTCCGGGGTCGGCTACACCTTC CASSSGVGYTF